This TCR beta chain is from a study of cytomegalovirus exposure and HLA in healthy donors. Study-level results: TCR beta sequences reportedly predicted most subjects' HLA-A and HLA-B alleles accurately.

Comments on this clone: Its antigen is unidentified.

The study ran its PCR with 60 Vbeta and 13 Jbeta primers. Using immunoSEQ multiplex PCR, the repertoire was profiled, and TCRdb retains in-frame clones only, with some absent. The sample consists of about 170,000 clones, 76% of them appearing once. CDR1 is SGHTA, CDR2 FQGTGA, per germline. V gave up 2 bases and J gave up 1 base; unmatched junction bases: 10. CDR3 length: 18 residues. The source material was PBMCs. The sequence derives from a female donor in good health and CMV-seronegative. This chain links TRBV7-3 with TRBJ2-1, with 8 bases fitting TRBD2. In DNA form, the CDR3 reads TGTGCCAGCAGCTTATATGGCCCCCGGGGGGGGTCCTACAATGAGCAGTTCTTC. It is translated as CASSLYGPRGGSYNEQFF.